The 26 T cell receptor beta chains in this list originate from one sample, sequenced in a study of cytomegalovirus exposure and HLA in healthy donors. The PCR had 60 Vbeta and 13 Jbeta primers. Generated by immunoSEQ multiplex PCR, the TCRdb table keeps only in-frame clones and is missing some. The table shows 65,000 or so clones, with approximately 75% occurring only once. Material for sequencing was PBMCs. The receptors originated from a woman between 40 and 50 years old in good health and CMV-seropositive.

J is TRBJ1-6 and V is TRBV2; 7 bases agree with TRBD1. This CDR3 comprises 13 residues. Germline CDR1 reads SNHLY; CDR2 reads FYNNEI. The junction had 4 bases not matched to a gene; V was cut back by 6 bases and J by 8 bases. The CDR3 spells CASSRGTYSPLHF. The CDR3 DNA sequence: TGTGCCAGCAGCAGGGGGACGTATTCACCCCTCCACTTT.

The table lists this clone with a count of one. The chain has TRBV15 and TRBJ1-6; TRBD1 matches at 8 bases. CDR1 and CDR2 from the germline V gene are LNHNV and YYDKDF (reference sequence). Trimming cost V 1 base and J 5 bases; bases outside gene matches: 4. The CDR3 consists of 16 residues. The CDR3 spells CATSRVRDRHNSPLHF. CDR3 nucleotide sequence: TGTGCCACCAGCAGAGTTAGGGACAGGCATAATTCACCCCTCCACTTT.

This clone was observed a handful of times. The chain employs TRBV6-5 and TRBJ2-1; D possibly corresponds to TRBD2 (7 bases). Germline CDR1 reads MNHEY; CDR2 reads SVGAGI. This CDR3 has 13 amino acids. Trimming cost V 5 bases and J 8 bases, with 13 bases left between them. CDR3 nucleotide sequence: TGTGCCAGCAGTGGGGGGGGCGGTTATGAGCAGTTCTTC. It specifies CASSGGGGYEQFF.

This chain joins TRBV4-1 and TRBJ2-5; D might be TRBD2 (7 bases). This CDR3 region has 15 residues. The V and J ends lost 4 bases and 7 bases respectively, with 19 bases between them. Germline CDR1 is MGHRA and CDR2 is YSYEKL. CDR3 residues: CASSPPRGGGWTQYF. In nucleotides, the CDR3 is TGCGCCAGCAGCCCCCCTAGGGGAGGGGGGTGGACCCAGTACTTC.

The chain combines TRBV5-1 with TRBJ2-7; 12 bases are shared with TRBD2. V lost 0 bases and J lost 3; bases outside the gene matches: 1. CDR1 SGHRS and CDR2 YFSETQ come from the germline V gene. The CDR3 consists of 15 residues. The CDR3 region is CASSLGTSGVYEQYF. In DNA form, the CDR3 reads TGCGCCAGCAGCTTGGGGACTAGCGGGGTCTACGAGCAGTACTTC.

The CDR3: CASSPALTGSYEQYF. The CDR3 nucleotides are TGTGCCAGCAGTCCCGCCTTGACGGGCTCCTACGAGCAGTACTTC. The V call is TRBV28, the J call TRBJ2-7; D gene ambiguous. The length of the CDR3 is 15 residues. The ends were cut back, 5 bases at V and 0 bases at J, with 14 bases in the middle. Germline V gene sequence: CDR1 MDHEN, CDR2 SYDVKM.

This clone was counted a few times. The chain recombines TRBV2 with TRBJ1-1; 9 bases align to TRBD1. The CDR3 is 15 amino acids. The ends lost 6 bases at V and 4 bases at J; junction bases unmatched: 9. Per the germline V gene, CDR1 is SNHLY and CDR2 is FYNNEI. CDR3 amino acids: CASRGTGRLSTEAFF. CDR3 DNA: TGTGCCAGCAGAGGGACAGGGAGGTTGAGCACTGAAGCTTTCTTT.

In its sample, this clone was seen a few times. J is TRBJ2-5 and V is TRBV5-8, with 8 bases that match TRBD1. Germline values: CDR1 SGHTS, CDR2 YDEGEE. Trimming cost V 0 bases and J 2 bases; bases outside gene matches: 6. This CDR3 spans 16 amino acids. The CDR3 here is CASSLVHRGTQETQYF. The CDR3, as DNA: TGTGCCAGCAGCTTGGTGCACAGGGGGACGCAAGAGACCCAGTACTTC. The entire variable domain, with the rest obtained from reference TRBV5-8 and TRBJ2-5, is as follows: EAGVTQSPTHLIKTRGQQATLRCSPISGHTSVYWYQQALGLGLQFLLWYDEGEERNRGNFPPRFSGRQFPNYSSELNVNALELEDSALYLCASSLVHRGTQETQYFGPGTRLLVL.

This clone occurred once. This chain uses TRBV6-5 with TRBJ1-2; no definite D call. V was shortened by 4 bases and J by 8 bases, with 17 bases between the two germline ends. The CDR3 runs 14 residues. Germline CDR1 reads MNHEY; CDR2 reads SVGAGI. CDR3 nucleotides: TGTGCCAGCAGTTCCACTTCCCGACTCGACGGCTACACCTTC. This encodes CASSSTSRLDGYTF.

The V and J genes are TRBV9 and TRBJ1-6; D is perhaps TRBD1 (6 bases). The germline V and J ends were trimmed by 4 bases and 7 bases, with 12 bases remaining between them. This CDR3 region has 14 residues. The germline V gene encodes CDR1 SGDLS and CDR2 YYNGEE. CDR3 protein: CASSPRDINSPLHF. In DNA, the CDR3 is TGTGCCAGCAGCCCCCGGGACATCAATTCACCCCTCCACTTT.

This chain uses TRBV4-1 with TRBJ1-4; 7 bases agree with TRBD1. This CDR3 has 14 residues. Germline CDR1 MGHRA, CDR2 YSYEKL. The V segment lost 0 bases and the J segment 6 bases; nucleotides outside the gene matches: 1. CDR3 in DNA: TGCGCCAGCAGCCAAGAAGGACAGGATGAAAAACTGTTTTTT. Its protein is CASSQEGQDEKLFF.

Points on this clone: A single base is all that separates this from a far larger clone, so a read error is likely. The identical CDR3 is also encoded by other nucleotide sequences in the sample. The CDR3 DNA sequence: TGTGCCAGCAGCTTAGGGTCGGCGGGGGCCCGCACAGATACGCAGTATTTC. This encodes CASSLGSAGARTDTQYF. The chain recombines TRBV7-9 with TRBJ2-3, with D possibly TRBD2 on 7 matching bases. The CDR3 spans 17 residues. Germline assignment: CDR1 SEHNR and CDR2 FQNEAQ (reference sequence).

This clone ranks as medium-sized (0.01 to 0.1%). The V gene is TRBV6-4, the J gene TRBJ1-6; 9 positions agree with TRBD1. The V gene's germline CDR1 is MRHNA and CDR2 SNTAGT. J lost 9 bases, V lost 6 bases, and 6 bases had no gene match. This CDR3 contains 14 residues. The DNA of the CDR3 is TGTGCCAGCAGGGAGGGACAGGGTGGTTCACCCCTCCACTTT. Amino acid sequence: CASREGQGGSPLHF.

The chain combines TRBV6-4 with TRBJ2-3, with 13 nucleotides matching TRBD2. CDR1 and CDR2 (germline): MRHNA, SNTAGT. CDR3 length equals 15 residues. The V gene end was trimmed by 5 bases and the J gene end by 3 bases; junction bases not matched to a gene: 2. The CDR3 nucleotides are TGTGCCAGCAGTCCGACTAGCGGGGGGACAGATACGCAGTATTTT. It is translated as CASSPTSGGTDTQYF.

The chain employs TRBV5-1 and TRBJ2-7; D call uncertain. Germline assignment: CDR1 SGHRS and CDR2 YFSETQ. Trimming cost V 0 bases and J 2 bases, with 9 bases left between them. The CDR3 is 14 residues long. CDR3 in DNA: TGCGCCAGCAGCTTGGGTGGCGGAACCTACGAGCAGTACTTC. It specifies CASSLGGGTYEQYF.

The table lists this clone with a count of one. The chain carries TRBV7-8 and TRBJ2-1, with no clear D. The CDR3 totals 13 residues. Germline V gene lookup returns CDR1 SGHVS and CDR2 FQNEAQ. Trimming removed 1 base at V and 6 bases at J, with 7 bases between. The CDR3 nucleotides are TGTGCCAGCAGCTTAGTCAGGCGCAATGAGCAGTTCTTC. Protein: CASSLVRRNEQFF. Full variable domain (remainder filled in from reference TRBV7-8 and TRBJ2-1): GAGVSQSPRYKVAKRGQDVALRCDPISGHVSLFWYQQALGQGPEFLTYFQNEAQLDKSGLPSDRFFAERPEGSVSTLKIQRTQQEDSAVYLCASSLVRRNEQFFGPGTRLTVL.

The rearrangement links TRBV2 to TRBJ1-1; D unclear. The V gene lost 1 base and the J gene lost 11 bases, with 17 bases spanning the gap. The CDR3 contains 14 residues. CDR1 is SNHLY and CDR2 is FYNNEI in the germline V gene. The DNA of the CDR3 is TGTGCCAGCAGTGAAGGGGATTGGCGCCGCGGGGCTTTCTTT. Its protein is CASSEGDWRRGAFF.

The rearrangement uses TRBV6-6 and TRBJ1-6; D might be TRBD1 (5 bases). CDR1 and CDR2 (germline): MNHNY, SVGAGI (reference sequence). This CDR3 contains 15 residues. The V gene lost 8 bases and the J gene lost 4 bases, with 15 bases spanning the gap. This chain's CDR3 is CASELRGEYNSPLHF. The CDR3 bases are TGTGCCAGCGAGCTAAGGGGCGAATATAATTCACCCCTCCACTTT.

This clone has just a few counts. This rearrangement joins TRBV28 to TRBJ1-5; 7 bases agree with TRBD1. V trimming: 4 bases; J trimming: 6 bases; junction bases outside the gene matches: 9. The CDR3 extends over 15 amino acids. Per germline, CDR1 MDHEN and CDR2 SYDVKM. The CDR3 sequence: CASSSEGGGFQPQHF. CDR3 sequence (DNA): TGTGCCAGCAGTTCGGAAGGGGGCGGATTTCAGCCCCAGCATTTT. Variable domain in full (rest from reference TRBV28 and TRBJ1-5): DVKVTQSSRYLVKRTGEKVFLECVQDMDHENMFWYRQDPGLGLRLIYFSYDVKMKEKGDIPEGYSVSREKKERFSLILESASTNQTSMYLCASSSEGGGFQPQHFGDGTRLSIL.

The chain couples TRBV5-1 to TRBJ2-2; D is unresolved. The ends were cut back, 0 bases at V and 1 base at J, with 13 bases in the middle. Germline CDR1 SGHRS, CDR2 YFSETQ. The CDR3 consists of 17 residues. Here the CDR3 reads CASSLGRTTMNTGELFF. The CDR3 nucleotides read TGCGCCAGCAGCTTGGGCCGTACCACAATGAACACCGGGGAGCTGTTTTTT.

The gene calls are TRBV7-9 and TRBJ2-7, with a possible D match to TRBD2 (5 bases). Deletions cut 3 bases from V and 2 bases from J, with 8 bases between. Germline V gives CDR1 SEHNR, CDR2 FQNEAQ (reference sequence). CDR3 length: 13 amino acids. The CDR3 DNA reads TGTGCCAGCAGCTTCTCGGGGACCTACGAGCAGTACTTC. It is translated as CASSFSGTYEQYF.

This chain connects TRBV7-6 to TRBJ1-1, with D hard to call. Per germline, CDR1 SGHVS and CDR2 FNYEAQ. V lost 2 bases, J lost 2 bases, and 6 bases lay in between. The CDR3 runs 13 residues. The CDR3 DNA is TGTGCCAGCAGCTTACAAGCTAACACTGAAGCTTTCTTT. Translated: CASSLQANTEAFF. Full variable domain (missing parts from reference TRBV7-6 and TRBJ1-1): GAGVSQSPRYKVTKRGQDVALRCDPISGHVSLYWYRQALGQGPEFLTYFNYEAQQDKSGLPNDRFSAERPEGSISTLTIQRTEQRDSAMYRCASSLQANTEAFFGQGTRLTVV.

The V gene is TRBV6-5, the J gene TRBJ2-1; D uncertain. Germline V CDR1 and CDR2: MNHEY, SVGAGI. This CDR3 contains 14 residues. V was trimmed by 0 bases and J by 12 bases, leaving 15 bases between them. The CDR3 is CASSYSGHRKGQFF. The CDR3 DNA reads as TGTGCCAGCAGTTACTCGGGCCATCGGAAAGGGCAGTTCTTC.

The rearrangement joins TRBV5-8 to TRBJ2-7, with TRBD2 identical over 9 bases. The CDR3 extends over 17 amino acids. Per germline, CDR1 SGHTS and CDR2 YDEGEE. Trimming removed 0 bases from V and 6 bases from J; junction bases left unmatched: 13. In nucleotides, the CDR3 is TGTGCCAGCAGCTTGGGCTCGTTACGGTTAGCGGGGGCCGAGCAGTACTTC. Its protein is CASSLGSLRLAGAEQYF.

As concerns this clone: Other DNA sequences from this sample encode an identical CDR3 as well. The CDR3 sequence: CASSQRSPGTRTYEQYF. The CDR3 DNA sequence: TGCGCCAGCAGCCAGAGATCTCCGGGGACACGGACTTACGAGCAGTACTTC. The rearrangement joins TRBV4-1 to TRBJ2-7; D possibly corresponds to TRBD1 (6 bases). There are 17 residues in the CDR3. The V gene's germline CDR1 is MGHRA and CDR2 YSYEKL. V lost 3 bases and J lost 4, with 22 bases in between.

The chain links TRBV5-1 to TRBJ1-1; 9 bases fit TRBD1. CDR1 SGHRS and CDR2 YFSETQ come from the germline V gene. The CDR3 runs 15 residues. J lost 4 bases, V lost 6 bases, and 10 bases had no gene match. CDR3 loop: CASTNRGDRVTEAFF. As DNA, the CDR3 is TGCGCCAGCACTAACAGAGGGGACAGGGTCACTGAAGCTTTCTTT.